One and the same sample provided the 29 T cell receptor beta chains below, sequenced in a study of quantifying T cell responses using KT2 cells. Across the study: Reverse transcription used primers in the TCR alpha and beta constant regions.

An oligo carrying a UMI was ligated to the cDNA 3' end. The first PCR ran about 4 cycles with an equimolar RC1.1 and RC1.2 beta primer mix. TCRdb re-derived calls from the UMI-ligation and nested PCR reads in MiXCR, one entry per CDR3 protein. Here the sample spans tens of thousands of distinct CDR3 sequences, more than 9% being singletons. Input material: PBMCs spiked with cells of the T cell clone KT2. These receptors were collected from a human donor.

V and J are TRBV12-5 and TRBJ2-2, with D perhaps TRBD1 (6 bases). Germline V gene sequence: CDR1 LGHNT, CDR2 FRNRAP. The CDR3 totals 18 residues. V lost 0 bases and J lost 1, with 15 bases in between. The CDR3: CASGLVLSGQMNTGELFF. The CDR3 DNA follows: TGTGCTAGTGGTTTGGTACTTTCGGGACAAATGAACACCGGGGAGCTGTTTTTT.

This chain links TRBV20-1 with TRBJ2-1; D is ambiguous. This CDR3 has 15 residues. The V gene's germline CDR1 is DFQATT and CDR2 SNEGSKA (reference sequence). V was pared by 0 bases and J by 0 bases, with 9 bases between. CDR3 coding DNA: TGCAGTGCTAGAGATGCCGTGAGCTCCTACAATGAGCAGTTCTTC. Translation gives CSARDAVSSYNEQFF.

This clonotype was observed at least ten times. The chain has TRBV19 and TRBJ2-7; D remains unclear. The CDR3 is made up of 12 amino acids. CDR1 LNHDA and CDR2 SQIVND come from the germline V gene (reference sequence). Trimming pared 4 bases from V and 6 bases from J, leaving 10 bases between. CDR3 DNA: TGTGCCAGTAGTACACAGAAGGGCGAGCAGTACTTC. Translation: CASSTQKGEQYF. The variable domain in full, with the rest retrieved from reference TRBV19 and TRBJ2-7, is DGGITQSPKYLFRKEGQNVTLSCEQNLNHDAMYWYRQDPGQGLRLIYYSQIVNDFQKGDIAEGYSVSREKKESFPLTVTSAQKNPTAFYLCASSTQKGEQYFGPGTRLTVT.

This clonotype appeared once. CDR3 sequence (DNA): TGTGCCAGCAGCCAAGTACTAGCGGGGAACACCGGGGAGCTGTTTTTT. Protein sequence: CASSQVLAGNTGELFF. The genes are TRBV4-2 and TRBJ2-2, with 9 bases identical to TRBD2. The V and J ends lost 1 base and 1 base, in that order; junction bases with no gene match: 1. The CDR3 contains 16 residues. Germline V lookup: CDR1 LGHNA, CDR2 YNFKEQ.

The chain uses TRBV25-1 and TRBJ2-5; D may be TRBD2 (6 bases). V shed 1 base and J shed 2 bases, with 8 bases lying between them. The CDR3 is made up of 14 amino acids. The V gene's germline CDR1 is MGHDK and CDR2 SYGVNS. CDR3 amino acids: CASSEWLAQETQYF. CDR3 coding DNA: TGTGCCAGCAGTGAATGGCTAGCGCAAGAGACCCAGTACTTC.

The DNA of the CDR3 is TGCGCCAGCAGCCCGGGACTAGCGGGGTTGGGGACCCAGTACTTC. This gives the protein CASSPGLAGLGTQYF. The chain employs TRBV4-1 and TRBJ2-5; 13 nucleotides line up with TRBD2. Per germline, CDR1 MGHRA and CDR2 YSYEKL. Germline trimming cut 4 bases from V and 7 bases from J; bases unmatched to any gene: 6. The CDR3 has 15 residues.

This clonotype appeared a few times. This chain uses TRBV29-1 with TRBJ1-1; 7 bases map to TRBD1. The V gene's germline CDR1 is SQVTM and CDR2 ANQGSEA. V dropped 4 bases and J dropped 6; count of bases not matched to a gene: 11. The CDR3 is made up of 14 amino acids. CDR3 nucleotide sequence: TGCAGCGTTGTACGACAGGGAATTCAATCTGAAGCTTTCTTT. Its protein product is CSVVRQGIQSEAFF.

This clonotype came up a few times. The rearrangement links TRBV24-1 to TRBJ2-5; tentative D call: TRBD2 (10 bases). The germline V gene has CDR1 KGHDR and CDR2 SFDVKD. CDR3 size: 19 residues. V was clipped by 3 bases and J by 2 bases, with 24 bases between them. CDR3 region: CATSDARTGVLAGQETQYF. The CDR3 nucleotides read TGTGCCACCAGTGATGCTAGGACAGGGGTACTAGCGGGGCAAGAGACCCAGTACTTC.

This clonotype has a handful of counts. This CDR3 reads CSAPPPPGAGGYTF. The CDR3 region has the DNA TGCAGTGCTCCCCCCCCTCCGGGGGCGGGAGGCTACACCTTC. This chain links TRBV20-1 with TRBJ1-2, with TRBD1 as a possible D gene (6 bases). Germline V gives CDR1 DFQATT, CDR2 SNEGSKA (reference sequence). V lost 5 bases and J 8 bases, leaving 21 bases between the germline ends. The CDR3 has 14 residues.

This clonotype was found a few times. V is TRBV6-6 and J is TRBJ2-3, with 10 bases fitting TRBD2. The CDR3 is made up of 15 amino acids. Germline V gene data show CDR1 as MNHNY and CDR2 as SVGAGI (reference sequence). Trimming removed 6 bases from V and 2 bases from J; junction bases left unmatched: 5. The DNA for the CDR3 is TGTGCCAGCAGCCTAGCGGGGGATTACACAGATACGCAGTATTTT. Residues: CASSLAGDYTDTQYF.

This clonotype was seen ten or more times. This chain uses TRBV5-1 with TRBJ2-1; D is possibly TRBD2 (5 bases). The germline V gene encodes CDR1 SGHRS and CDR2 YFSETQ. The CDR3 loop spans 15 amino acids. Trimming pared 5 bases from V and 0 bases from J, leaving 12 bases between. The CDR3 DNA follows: TGCGCCAGCAGGCTCGAGGGAAGCTCCTACAATGAGCAGTTCTTC. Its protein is CASRLEGSSYNEQFF. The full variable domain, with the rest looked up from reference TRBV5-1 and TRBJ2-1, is KAGVTQTPRYLIKTRGQQVTLSCSPISGHRSVSWYQQTPGQGLQFLFEYFSETQRNKGNFPGRFSGRQFSNSRSEMNVSTLELGDSALYLCASRLEGSSYNEQFFGPGTRLTVL.

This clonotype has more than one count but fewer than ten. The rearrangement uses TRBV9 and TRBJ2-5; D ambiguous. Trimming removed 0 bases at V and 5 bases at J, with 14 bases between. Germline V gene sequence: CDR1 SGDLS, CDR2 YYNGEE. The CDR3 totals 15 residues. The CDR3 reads CASSVGQRGVETQYF. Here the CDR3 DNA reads TGTGCCAGCAGCGTAGGCCAACGAGGCGTTGAGACCCAGTACTTC. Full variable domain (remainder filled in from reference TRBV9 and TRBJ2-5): DSGVTQTPKHLITATGQRVTLRCSPRSGDLSVYWYQQSLDQGLQFLIQYYNGEERAKGNILERFSAQQFPDLHSELNLSSLELGDSALYFCASSVGQRGVETQYFGPGTRLLVL.

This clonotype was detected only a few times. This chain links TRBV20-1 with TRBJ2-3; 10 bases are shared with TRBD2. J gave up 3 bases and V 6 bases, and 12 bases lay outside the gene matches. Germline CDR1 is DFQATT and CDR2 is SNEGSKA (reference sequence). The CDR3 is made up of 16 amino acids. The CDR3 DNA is TGCAGTGCCGATGAAACAACTAGCGGGATAACAGATACGCAGTATTTT. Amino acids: CSADETTSGITDTQYF.

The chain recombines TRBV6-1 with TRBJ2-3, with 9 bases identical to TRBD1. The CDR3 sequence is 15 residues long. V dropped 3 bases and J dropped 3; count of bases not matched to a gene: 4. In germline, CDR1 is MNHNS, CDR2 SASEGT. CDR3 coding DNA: TGTGCCAGCAGTGAGGAAGGACAGGGGACAGATACGCAGTATTTT. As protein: CASSEEGQGTDTQYF.

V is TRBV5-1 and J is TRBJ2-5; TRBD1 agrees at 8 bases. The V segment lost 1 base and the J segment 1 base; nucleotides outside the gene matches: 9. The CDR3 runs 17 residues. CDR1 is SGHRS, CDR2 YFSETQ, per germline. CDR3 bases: TGCGCCAGCAGCTTGACTACGGCAGGGGGCATCCAAGAGACCCAGTACTTC. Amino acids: CASSLTTAGGIQETQYF.

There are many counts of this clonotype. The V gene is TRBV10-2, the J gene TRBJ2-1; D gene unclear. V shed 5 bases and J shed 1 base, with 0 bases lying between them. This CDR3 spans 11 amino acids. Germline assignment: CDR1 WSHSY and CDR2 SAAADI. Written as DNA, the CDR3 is TGCGCCAGCAGTTCCTACAATGAGCAGTTCTTC. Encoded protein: CASSSYNEQFF.

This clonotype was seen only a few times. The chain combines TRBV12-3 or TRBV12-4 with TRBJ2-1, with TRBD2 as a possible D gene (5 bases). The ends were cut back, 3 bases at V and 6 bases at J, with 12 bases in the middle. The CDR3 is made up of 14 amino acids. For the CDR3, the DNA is TGTGCCAGCAGTTTGGGGATCCGGGGCAATGAGCAGTTCTTC. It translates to CASSLGIRGNEQFF.

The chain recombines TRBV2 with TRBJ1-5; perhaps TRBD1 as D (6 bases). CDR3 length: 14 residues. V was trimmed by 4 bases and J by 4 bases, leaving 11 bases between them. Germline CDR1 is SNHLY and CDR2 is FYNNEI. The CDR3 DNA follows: TGTGCCAGCAGTGCCGGGACACCGAATCAGCCCCAGCATTTT. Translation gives CASSAGTPNQPQHF.

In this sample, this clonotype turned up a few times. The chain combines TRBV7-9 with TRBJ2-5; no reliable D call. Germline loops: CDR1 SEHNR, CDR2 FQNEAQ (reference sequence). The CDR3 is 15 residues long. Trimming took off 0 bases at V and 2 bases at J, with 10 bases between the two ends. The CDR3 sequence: CASSLAVSEQETQYF. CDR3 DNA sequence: TGTGCCAGCAGCTTAGCAGTAAGTGAACAAGAGACCCAGTACTTC.

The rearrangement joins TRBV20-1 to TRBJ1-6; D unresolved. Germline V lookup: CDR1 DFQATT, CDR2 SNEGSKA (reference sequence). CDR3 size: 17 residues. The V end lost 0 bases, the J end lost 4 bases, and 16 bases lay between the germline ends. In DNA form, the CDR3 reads TGCAGTGCTAGAGATCCTCAGATTCCTCGATATAATTCACCCCTCCACTTT. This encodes CSARDPQIPRYNSPLHF.

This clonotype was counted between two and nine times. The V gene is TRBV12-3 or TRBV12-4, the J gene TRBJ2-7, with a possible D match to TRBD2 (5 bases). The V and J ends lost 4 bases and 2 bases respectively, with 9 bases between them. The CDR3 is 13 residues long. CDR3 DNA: TGTGCCAGCAGTTCCGGGGTCACCTACGAGCAGTACTTC. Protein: CASSSGVTYEQYF.

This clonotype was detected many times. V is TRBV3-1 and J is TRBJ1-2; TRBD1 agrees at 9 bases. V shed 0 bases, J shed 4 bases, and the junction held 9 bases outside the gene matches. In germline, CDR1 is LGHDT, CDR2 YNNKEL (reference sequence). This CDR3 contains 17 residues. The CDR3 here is CASSQDLGQGNGYGYTF. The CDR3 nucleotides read TGTGCCAGCAGCCAAGATCTGGGACAGGGAAATGGCTATGGCTACACCTTC.

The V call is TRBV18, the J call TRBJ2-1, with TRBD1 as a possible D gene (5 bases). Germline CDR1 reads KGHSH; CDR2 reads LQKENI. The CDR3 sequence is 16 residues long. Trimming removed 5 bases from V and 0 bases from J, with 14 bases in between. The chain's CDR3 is CASSTVQQGSYNEQFF. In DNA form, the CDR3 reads TGTGCCAGCTCAACCGTGCAGCAGGGCTCCTACAATGAGCAGTTCTTC.

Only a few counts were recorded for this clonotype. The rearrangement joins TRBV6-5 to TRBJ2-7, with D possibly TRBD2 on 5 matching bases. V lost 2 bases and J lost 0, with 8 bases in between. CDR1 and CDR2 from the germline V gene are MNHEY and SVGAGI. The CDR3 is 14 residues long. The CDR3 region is CASSYIGSSYEQYF. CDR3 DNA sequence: TGTGCCAGCAGTTACATAGGGAGCTCCTACGAGCAGTACTTC.

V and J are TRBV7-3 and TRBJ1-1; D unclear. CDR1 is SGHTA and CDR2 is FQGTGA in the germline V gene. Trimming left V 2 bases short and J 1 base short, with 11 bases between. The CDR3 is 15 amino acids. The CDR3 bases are TGTGCCAGCAGCTTAGTTCCCGACACGAACACTGAAGCTTTCTTT. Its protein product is CASSLVPDTNTEAFF.

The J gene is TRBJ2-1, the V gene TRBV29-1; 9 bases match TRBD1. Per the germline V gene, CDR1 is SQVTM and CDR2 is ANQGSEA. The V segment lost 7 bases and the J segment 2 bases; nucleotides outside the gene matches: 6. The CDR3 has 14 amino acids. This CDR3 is CSASRQGAYNEQFF. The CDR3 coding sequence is TGCAGCGCCTCCAGACAGGGGGCCTACAATGAGCAGTTCTTC.

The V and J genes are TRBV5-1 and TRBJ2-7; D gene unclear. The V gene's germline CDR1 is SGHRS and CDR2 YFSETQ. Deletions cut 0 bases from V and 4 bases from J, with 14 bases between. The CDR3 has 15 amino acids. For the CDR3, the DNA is TGCGCCAGCAGCTTGGTGGTGGGCGCCGGATACGAGCAGTACTTC. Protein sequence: CASSLVVGAGYEQYF.

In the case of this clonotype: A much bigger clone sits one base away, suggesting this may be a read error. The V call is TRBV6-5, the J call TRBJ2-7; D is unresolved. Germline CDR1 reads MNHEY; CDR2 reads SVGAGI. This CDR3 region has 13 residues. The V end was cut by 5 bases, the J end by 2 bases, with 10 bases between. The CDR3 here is CASSQYTPYEQYF. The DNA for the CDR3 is TGTGCCAGCAGTCAGTATACACCCTACGAGCAGTACTTC.

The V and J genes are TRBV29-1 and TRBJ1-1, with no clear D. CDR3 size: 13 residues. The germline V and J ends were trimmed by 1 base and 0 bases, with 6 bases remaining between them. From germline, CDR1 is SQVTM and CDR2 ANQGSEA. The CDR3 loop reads CSVEGRMNTEAFF. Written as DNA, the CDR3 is TGCAGCGTTGAAGGACGGATGAACACTGAAGCTTTCTTT.